A selection of T cell receptor beta chains follows, all from one sample in a study of blood T cells in healthy people across ages. Each CDR3 protein gets one entry after TCRdb re-called the 5' RACE reads with MiXCR. The sample lists about 640,000 distinct CDR3 sequences, around 54% occurring once. The sample comprised blood. Source of these receptors: a man in his 60s in good health. The CDR3 runs from the conserved cysteine through the conserved F or W.

V: TRBV29-1
J: TRBJ1-1
CDR3: CSDGQGRLAFF

V: TRBV2
J: TRBJ2-7
CDR3: CASRRATVSYEQYF

V: TRBV20-1
J: NA
CDR3: CSAGGGRGQGSEQYF

V: TRBV5-1
J: TRBJ2-2
CDR3: CASNNPRGTGELFF

V: TRBV21-1
J: TRBJ2-1
CDR3: CASSKAVGTRGDSRYNEQFF

V: TRBV9
J: TRBJ2-3
CDR3: CASSVIPRDRSTDTQYF

V: TRBV10-3
J: TRBJ2-4
CDR3: CAIRAGRQDIQYF

V: TRBV20-1
J: TRBJ2-3
CDR3: CSVEGGTSVTDTQYF

V: TRBV6-5
J: TRBJ1-6
CDR3: CASSYGGTNNSPLHF

V: TRBV5-5
J: TRBJ2-2
CDR3: CASSGTRGTGELFF

V: TRBV7-9
J: TRBJ2-1
CDR3: CASSLEIEGAGQFF

V: TRBV20-1
J: TRBJ1-2
CDR3: CSARHRIGYGYTF

V: TRBV3-1
J: TRBJ2-3
CDR3: CASSHVLAADTQYF

V: TRBV5-1
J: TRBJ2-1
CDR3: CASNLVDRGPYNEQFF

V: TRBV5-1
J: TRBJ1-2
CDR3: CASSPLPVIEVYGYTF

V: TRBV7-8
J: TRBJ1-5
CDR3: CASSLTQISNQPQHF

V: TRBV7-2
J: NA
CDR3: CASSLALTRQGGYEQYF

V: TRBV5-1
J: TRBJ2-1
CDR3: CASSLRTGGTYNEQFF

V: TRBV18
J: TRBJ1-2
CDR3: CASSLTGQDGYTF

V: TRBV12-5
J: TRBJ2-2
CDR3: CASGNRLAGGTNTGELFF

V: TRBV20-1
J: TRBJ2-3
CDR3: CSAPDGATDTQYF

V: TRBV2
J: TRBJ2-7
CDR3: CASSEMGYEQYF

V: TRBV15
J: TRBJ2-1
CDR3: CATSRGLAARSYYNEQFF

V: TRBV7-2
J: TRBJ2-3
CDR3: CASSRLGTQKGDTQYF

V: TRBV10-1
J: TRBJ2-5
CDR3: CASSEAGQPQETQYF

V: TRBV2
J: TRBJ1-1
CDR3: CASSSMDRGSTEAFF

V: TRBV20-1
J: TRBJ2-1
CDR3: CSAGASGSRSYNEQFF

V: TRBV7-2
J: TRBJ1-4
CDR3: CASSLHSIENEKLFF

V: TRBV29-1
J: TRBJ1-2
CDR3: CSVTITGGYTF

V: TRBV6-5
J: TRBJ2-7
CDR3: CASRALAGPRYF

V: TRBV2
J: TRBJ1-6
CDR3: CASSEARGVGSPLHF

V: TRBV3-1
J: NA
CDR3: CASSIGAGYEQYF

V: TRBV5-8
J: TRBJ2-3
CDR3: CASRYQLSTDTQYF

V: TRBV20-1
J: TRBJ2-7
CDR3: CSTDRSGVSYEQYF

V: TRBV6-1
J: TRBJ2-7
CDR3: CASSGDSFREQYF